This TCR beta chain comes out of a study of low-dose radiotherapy and immunotherapy resistance in tumors. Study summary: With 1 Gy per fraction every two weeks, Cohort 2 accumulated 13 Gy across 26 weeks. Treatment included intravenous cyclophosphamide dosed at 200 mg/m2 every two weeks, one day before radiation and immunotherapy.

Note on this clonotype: It is likely a read error: a sequence one base away is far more abundant.

The length of the CDR3 is 15 residues. Primers targeting TRAV and TRBV primed first-strand cDNA, covering alpha and beta chains. The authors ran around 18 PCR cycles to amplify TCRs with a constant-region primer and V-primer adapter. Through in vitro transcription, the mRNA that had been isolated was amplified. TCRdb re-derived calls from the reads in MiXCR, one entry per CDR3 protein. The table includes about 71,000 distinct CDR3 sequences, around 29% detected once. As for time point: before trial treatment. Administered to the donors were nivolumab, ipilimumab, aspirin, low-dose cyclophosphamide and low-dose radiotherapy.

The rearrangement uses TRBV26 and TRBJ2-3; the DNA was not used to check the table's D call, TRBD2. TRBV26 is shown as a pseudogene. Here the sequenced sample was PBMCs, taken before treatment. The sequence was obtained from a female donor with ovarian cancer. CDR3 sequence: CASSPTSAGRETQYF. For the CDR3, the DNA is TGTGCCAGCAGTCCTACTTCGGCGGGAAGAGAGACGCAGTATTTT.